Listed here is a single T cell receptor (beta chain). Antigen unknown. This entry comes from a study of T cells expressing NK-cell markers. Study outcomes and limitations: Top CD8+ clonotypes included the dominant CD3+CD56+NKG2C+ clonotypes in roughly six donors.

CDR3 length: 11 residues. For TCR beta, cDNA was produced by 5'RACE template switching with UMIs. With the 5' RACE reads reprocessed, TCRdb shows one record per CDR3 protein and no DNA. This table lists approximately 460,000 distinct CDR3 sequences. Sequenced: blood T cells: a sorted CD56 or NKG2C T cell subset, CD4+ or CD8+ T cells, or bulk PBMC T cells (not recorded which). This clonotype was obtained from a woman aged 18 to 75 in good health. This rearrangement joins TRBV12-3 or TRBV12-4 to TRBJ1-2. CDR3 in amino acids: CASSYADGYTF.